This T cell receptor (beta chain) was captured in a study of Graves' ophthalmopathy and Graves' hyperthyroidism. Study results and limitations: Among expanded thyroid clonotypes above 0.001 frequency, most also occurred in blood. With a specificity of 72.22% and a sensitivity of about 69%, the model predicted ophthalmopathy progression.

Transcripts of RNA were the source for amplifying TCR beta CDR3 regions. The library came from an HTBI-primed first-round RT-PCR and a second-round multiplex PCR. TCRdb re-derived calls from the multiplex PCR reads in MiXCR, one entry per CDR3 protein. The sample lists 300,000 to 450,000 distinct CDR3 sequences, about a sixth occurring once. Ophthalmopathy not arising within 18 months of follow-up defined hyperthyroidism as stable. Other autoimmune disease, uncontrolled infection, pregnancy and lactation led to exclusion. As to this clonotype: Antigen: not known. Just one base apart from a much larger clone, this may be a read error.

Sequences were obtained from peripheral blood. The receptor comes from an adult woman with stable Graves' hyperthyroidism.

In nucleotides, the CDR3 is TGTGCCACCAGTGATCGCAAAACAGGGATCACCGGGGAGCTGTTTTTT. Amino acid sequence: CATSDRKTGITGELFF. The chain uses TRBV24-1 and TRBJ2-2; D might be TRBD1 (6 bases). The CDR3 contains 16 residues. V was trimmed by 3 bases and J by 4 bases, leaving 14 bases between them. Germline loops: CDR1 KGHDR, CDR2 SFDVKD.